The 26 T cell receptor beta chains below come from one sample, sequenced in a study of blood T cell repertoires in COVID-19. The method was immunoSEQ multiplex PCR; TCRdb's version includes in-frame clones alone and lacks a portion of them. The sample yields approximately 210,000 clones, about 90% seen once. Sequencing was done on a sample of peripheral blood. The receptor source for this set is a man aged 30 to 39 with acute or convalescent COVID-19.

The chain couples TRBV19 to TRBJ2-2; 7 positions agree with TRBD1. Germline lookup yields CDR1 LNHDA and CDR2 SQIVND (reference sequence). The V gene end was trimmed by 4 bases and the J gene end by 2 bases; junction bases not matched to a gene: 1. This CDR3 is built from 14 residues. The CDR3 DNA follows: TGTGCCAGTAGTAACAGGGGAAACACCGGGGAGCTGTTTTTT. Translated: CASSNRGNTGELFF.

This chain links TRBV18 with TRBJ1-1; D might be TRBD1 (6 bases). The CDR3 has 13 amino acids. Germline V gene lookup returns CDR1 KGHSH and CDR2 LQKENI. V was trimmed by 6 bases and J by 1 base, leaving 9 bases between them. This CDR3 is CASSWGRNTEAFF. The CDR3 coding sequence is TGTGCCAGCTCCTGGGGGCGGAACACTGAAGCTTTCTTT.

This chain connects TRBV4-2 to TRBJ1-4; 9 nucleotides match TRBD1. CDR1 and CDR2 from the germline V gene are LGHNA and YNFKEQ. The CDR3 loop spans 15 amino acids. V gave up 3 bases and J gave up 8 bases; unmatched junction bases: 7. The CDR3 spells CASSQGTGRFEKLFF. CDR3 sequence (DNA): TGTGCCAGCAGCCAGGGGACAGGGAGGTTCGAAAAACTGTTTTTT.

This chain links TRBV28 with TRBJ1-4; no reliable D call. This CDR3 region has 13 residues. Germline-derived CDR1 and CDR2 are MDHEN and SYDVKM. Trimming removed 3 bases from V and 9 bases from J, with 11 bases in between. CDR3 sequence: CASSLKTVKKLFF. DNA of the CDR3: TGTGCCAGCAGTTTGAAAACAGTTAAAAAACTGTTTTTT.

The gene calls are TRBV2 and TRBJ2-2; D may be TRBD2 (5 bases). V was clipped by 10 bases and J by 4 bases, with 19 bases between them. The CDR3 extends over 15 amino acids. Germline V gives CDR1 SNHLY, CDR2 FYNNEI. DNA of the CDR3: TGTGCCACTACCACTTTGGCGGCGGGCACCGGGGAGCTGTTTTTT. It specifies CATTTLAAGTGELFF.

This CDR3 reads CASSARRSGRAAYEQYF. The CDR3 DNA follows: TGTGCCAGCAGCGCGCGACGTAGCGGGAGGGCGGCCTACGAGCAGTACTTC. The chain links TRBV11-2 to TRBJ2-7; the match to TRBD2 covers 11 bases. This CDR3 comprises 17 residues. V shed 5 bases, J shed 2 bases, and the junction held 11 bases outside the gene matches. In germline, CDR1 is SGHAT, CDR2 FQNNGV.

The CDR3 DNA reads as TGTGCCAGCAGCGACAGGGCTGGAAACACCATATATTTT. It yields the protein CASSDRAGNTIYF. The chain has TRBV11-3 and TRBJ1-3; TRBD1 matches at 7 bases. Trimming at V came to 5 bases and at J to 2 bases, leaving 0 bases not matched to a gene. The CDR3 length is 13 residues. Germline-derived CDR1 and CDR2 are SGHNT and YENEEA. The full variable domain, its missing parts supplied by reference TRBV11-3 and TRBJ1-3, is EAGVVQSPRYKIIEKKQPVAFWCNPISGHNTLYWYLQNLGQGPELLIRYENEEAVDDSQLPKDRFSAERLKGVDSTLKIQPAELGDSAVYLCASSDRAGNTIYFGEGSWLTVV.

Written as DNA, the CDR3 is TGCGCCAGCAGCCAATGGACAGGGACGCATCAGCCCCAGCATTTT. It codes for CASSQWTGTHQPQHF. This chain links TRBV4-1 with TRBJ1-5; 8 bases match TRBD1. The germline gives CDR1 MGHRA, CDR2 YSYEKL. The CDR3 is 15 amino acids. Germline trimming cut 2 bases from V and 5 bases from J; bases unmatched to any gene: 5.

The chain recombines TRBV3-1 (or the pseudogene TRBV3-2) with TRBJ2-7; TRBD2 might be the D (7 bases). Germline V gene data show CDR1 as LGHDT and CDR2 as YNNKEL (reference sequence). Trimming removed 4 bases from V and 3 bases from J, with 22 bases in between. This CDR3 is 17 amino acids long. The CDR3 region is CASSPPPGGRFSYEQYF. Here the CDR3 DNA reads TGTGCCAGCAGCCCTCCGCCGGGGGGCCGTTTCAGCTACGAGCAGTACTTC.

This chain connects TRBV3-1 (or the pseudogene TRBV3-2) to TRBJ2-7; the D gene is possibly TRBD2 (5 bases). Trimming pared 0 bases from V and 8 bases from J, leaving 14 bases between. This CDR3 contains 14 residues. Germline-derived CDR1 and CDR2 are LGHDT and YNNKEL (reference sequence). DNA of the CDR3: TGTGCCAGCAGCCAAGAACTAGGCCGAGCGAAGCAGTACTTC. This gives the protein CASSQELGRAKQYF.

V usage is TRBV30 and J usage is TRBJ2-2, with D possibly matching TRBD1 (6 bases). This CDR3 region has 14 residues. CDR1 is GTSNPN and CDR2 is SVGIG in the germline V gene (reference sequence). Trimming pared 0 bases from V and 7 bases from J, leaving 12 bases between. CDR3 nucleotides: TGTGCCTGGAGTGTACTGGGGGCTGGCGGGGAGCTGTTTTTT. As protein: CAWSVLGAGGELFF.

The rearrangement uses TRBV3-1 (or the pseudogene TRBV3-2) and TRBJ2-7; TRBD2 is a possible D gene (6 bases). Between the trimmed V and J ends, which lost 2 bases and 3 bases, there was a span of 17 bases. This CDR3 has 16 residues. Germline V CDR1 and CDR2: LGHDT, YNNKEL (reference sequence). The CDR3 bases are TGTGCCAGCAGCCAAACTTCTAGCGCCATCTTCTACGAGCAGTACTTC. This codes for CASSQTSSAIFYEQYF.

The genes are TRBV19 and TRBJ1-2; weak D call: TRBD1 (6 bases). V lost 3 bases to trimming and J lost 0 bases, with 11 bases between them. The germline CDR1 and CDR2 sequences are LNHDA and SQIVND (reference sequence). The CDR3 loop spans 15 amino acids. The CDR3 DNA is TGTGCCAGTAGTATTTTGGGGGCCGCTAACTATGGCTACACCTTC. Amino acid sequence: CASSILGAANYGYTF.

The chain uses TRBV6-2 or TRBV6-3 and TRBJ1-1, with 9 bases matching TRBD1. Looked up from germline, CDR1 is MNHEY and CDR2 is SVGEGT. Trimming cost V 6 bases and J 6 bases; bases outside gene matches: 20. CDR3 size: 18 residues. The CDR3 sequence is CASSRHTSTGGRGSEAFF. The CDR3 nucleotides are TGTGCCAGCAGCCGTCACACTTCTACAGGGGGCCGGGGATCTGAAGCTTTCTTT.

The count of this clone is one. The rearrangement links TRBV18 to TRBJ2-3; 9 bases map to TRBD1. This CDR3 is 16 amino acids long. Germline CDR1 reads KGHSH; CDR2 reads LQKENI. V lost 3 bases to trimming and J lost 4 bases; unmatched junction nucleotides: 8. The CDR3 sequence is CASSPTQGAVADTQYF. CDR3 coding DNA: TGTGCCAGCTCACCCACACAGGGGGCAGTTGCAGATACGCAGTATTTT.

J is TRBJ2-7 and V is TRBV27; 9 nucleotides line up with TRBD1. Germline trimming cut 5 bases from V and 3 bases from J; bases unmatched to any gene: 5. CDR3 length equals 14 residues. The germline V gene encodes CDR1 MNHEY and CDR2 SMNVEV (reference sequence). The CDR3 coding sequence is TGTGCCAGCAGTCAGGGACAGGGTCTCTACGAGCAGTACTTC. As protein: CASSQGQGLYEQYF.

Notes on this clone: Other DNA sequences in this specimen translate into the identical CDR3. The V gene is TRBV7-6, the J gene TRBJ1-5; 10 bases align to TRBD1. J lost 5 bases, V lost 4 bases, and 2 bases had no gene match. The germline gives CDR1 SGHVS, CDR2 FNYEAQ. The CDR3 has 14 residues. The CDR3 loop is CASSSGQGHQPQHF. Written as DNA, the CDR3 is TGTGCCAGCAGCTCGGGACAGGGGCATCAGCCCCAGCATTTT.

As regards this clone: One end of the junction varies from germline; a read error may be responsible. The rearrangement uses TRBV7-7 and TRBJ2-3; 7 nucleotides line up with TRBD2. The CDR3 runs 15 residues. In germline, CDR1 is SSHAT, CDR2 FNYEAQ (reference sequence). CDR3 loop: CASSLSSSGADTQYF. Here the CDR3 DNA reads TGTGCTAGCAGCCTGAGTTCCAGCGGGGCAGATACGCAGTATTTT.

The chain carries TRBV7-9 and TRBJ1-2; D uncertain. The CDR3 loop spans 12 amino acids. Germline V gene lookup returns CDR1 SEHNR and CDR2 FQNEAQ (reference sequence). V lost 3 bases and J 7 bases, leaving 9 bases between the germline ends. CDR3 region: CASSFAELGYTF. The CDR3 DNA is TGTGCCAGCAGCTTTGCGGAACTTGGCTACACCTTC.

The sample holds one count of this clone. This rearrangement joins TRBV3-1 (or the pseudogene TRBV3-2) to TRBJ1-1, with D perhaps matching TRBD1 (5 bases). The germline gives CDR1 LGHDT, CDR2 YNNKEL (reference sequence). Trimming stripped 4 bases from V and 6 bases from J, with 12 bases between. This CDR3 comprises 13 residues. This chain's CDR3 is CASSPGILAEAFF. In DNA form, the CDR3 reads TGTGCCAGCAGCCCAGGGATTTTGGCTGAAGCTTTCTTT.

This chain uses TRBV29-1 with TRBJ1-1, with no clear D. The V gene lost 2 bases and the J gene lost 2 bases, with 6 bases spanning the gap. The V gene's germline CDR1 is SQVTM and CDR2 ANQGSEA. This CDR3 region has 12 residues. In DNA, the CDR3 is TGCAGCGTTGAAAACAGAAACACTGAAGCTTTCTTT. Residues: CSVENRNTEAFF.

V gene TRBV21-1 combines with J gene TRBJ2-2; the table calls TRBD1, which could not be checked here. TRBV21-1 represents a pseudogene. This CDR3 region has 15 residues. The DNA of the CDR3 is TGTGCCAGCAGCAGCGGGTACAGGGGCAGTGGGGAGCTGTTTTTT. This encodes CASSSGYRGSGELFF.

The J gene is TRBJ2-5, the V gene TRBV18; D call uncertain. The CDR3 consists of 14 residues. With 6 bases removed from V and 5 bases from J, the gap between germline ends came to 16 bases. Germline values: CDR1 KGHSH, CDR2 LQKENI. CDR3 nucleotide sequence: TGTGCCAGCTCTCTAGGAACCTCCCGGGAGACCCAGTACTTC. Translated, it gives CASSLGTSRETQYF.

The chain combines TRBV4-1 with TRBJ1-1; possibly TRBD1 for D (5 bases). Trimming took off 4 bases at V and 1 base at J, with 19 bases between the two ends. The CDR3 spans 17 residues. Per the germline V gene, CDR1 is MGHRA and CDR2 is YSYEKL. The chain's CDR3 is CASSRDERGAGNTEAFF. In DNA form, the CDR3 reads TGCGCCAGCAGCCGAGACGAAAGGGGCGCAGGGAACACTGAAGCTTTCTTT.

The chain is built from TRBV10-1 and TRBJ2-1; D is ambiguous. The CDR3 totals 13 residues. Germline lookup yields CDR1 WNHNN and CDR2 SYGVQD (reference sequence). The V gene lost 3 bases and the J gene lost 1 base, with 4 bases spanning the gap. This chain's CDR3 is CASSEQSYNEQFF. The CDR3 region has the DNA TGCGCCAGCAGTGAACAGTCCTACAATGAGCAGTTCTTC.

The chain carries TRBV7-2 and TRBJ2-5; 8 positions agree with TRBD2. Per the germline V gene, CDR1 is SGHTA and CDR2 is FQGNSA. Trimming took 3 bases from V and 13 from J; bases not matched to a gene: 16. The CDR3 has 15 amino acids. The CDR3 reads CASSFYPVAGFLPYF. Written as DNA, the CDR3 is TGTGCCAGCAGCTTTTATCCCGTAGCGGGGTTTCTCCCGTACTTC.